This record concerns one T cell receptor (beta chain) sequence. The antigen is undetermined. V was cut by 1 base and J by 1 base, with 11 bases left in between. Germline values: CDR1 SGHTS, CDR2 YDEGEE. The CDR3 loop spans 15 amino acids. The sample is drawn from a study of T cells after yellow fever vaccination. Study background: Any fraction with a low cell number was prepared using SMART-Seq v4 Ultra Low Input.

Template switching with 5'RACE generated the TCR cDNA and added a universal primer site and UMIs. TCRdb processed the 5' RACE reads anew with MiXCR; each CDR3 protein has one entry. The sample has about 340,000 distinct CDR3 sequences, around 13% seen once. Points from the study as a whole: It was the secondary response that reached its peak faster, day 5 versus 15, but it was weaker.

The chain employs TRBV5-8 and TRBJ2-5; perhaps D is TRBD1 or TRBD2 (5 bases each). The starting material was CD4+ T cells sorted from PBMCs, obtained 15 days after the yellow fever booster vaccination. This TCR came from a man between 18 and 29 years old who received the YFV17D yellow fever vaccine. CDR3 sequence reads: CASSLWPGAQETQYF. The DNA for the CDR3 is TGTGCCAGCAGCTTGTGGCCCGGGGCCCAAGAGACCCAGTACTTC.